This T cell receptor beta chain is from a study of cytomegalovirus exposure and HLA in healthy donors. Amplification used 60 Vbeta primers and 13 Jbeta primers. The assay was immunoSEQ multiplex PCR, and TCRdb's table has in-frame clones only and misses some. The table records under 200,000 clones, roughly 80% of them present only once. Study observations and caveats: Later analysis showed most CMV-associated TCR beta chains appearing HLA-restricted. TCR sequences were mostly rare, though some public TCRs occurred in many donors. An Asian-associated ancestry cluster reportedly showed fewer N-insertions than the approximately 650-donor mean in a later analysis.

Each donor's status was that of a healthy bone marrow donor. Regarding this clone: Its target is unknown.

The CDR3 loop spans 15 amino acids. Germline CDR1 SGHTS, CDR2 YDEGEE. Between the trimmed V and J ends, which lost 3 bases and 2 bases, there was a span of 12 bases. The source of this sequence is a man aged 35 to 55 in good health and CMV-seronegative. The V gene is TRBV5-8, the J gene TRBJ2-1; D remains unclear. Sequenced sample: PBMCs. The CDR3 reads CASSSLQLAYNEQFF. The CDR3 DNA is TGTGCCAGCAGCTCCTTACAATTGGCCTACAATGAGCAGTTCTTC.